This TCR beta chain was sequenced in a study of siplizumab effects on memory and regulatory T cells (dated by TCRdb to between 2019 and 2020). General notes on the study: The study examined how the anti-CD2 antibody siplizumab affects alloreactive T-cell subsets in allogeneic mixed lymphocyte reactions built from human PBMCs.

V loses 6 bases at its end and J loses 4 bases; junction bases beyond the gene matches: 13. There are 16 amino acids in the CDR3, from cysteine to phenylalanine inclusive. Only the CDR3 DNA stays, 48 bases, in frame from base 1. In the germline V gene (reference sequence), CDR1 corresponds to LNHDA and CDR2 to SQIVND. Sorted unstimulated T cells, along with proliferating T cells recovered from mixed lymphocyte reactions, underwent TCRbeta CDR3 sequencing. Fresh whole blood from some eleven HLA-typed healthy donors was used to isolate PBMCs. To map where alloreactive clones came from, unstimulated CD4+ non-regulatory T cells were FACS-sorted. As to this clone: Its antigen has not been determined. No much larger clone exists at a distance of one base, and base qualities are not known.

The library was prepared using the immunoSEQ multiplex PCR assay. Approximately 100,000 TCR templates per sample were assayed on the deep sequencing platform. Genomic DNA extracted from sorted T cells was the material used for TCRbeta CDR3 sequencing. The authors' pipeline ran thus. The R programming language was used for clonal analysis of the TCRbeta CDR3 data. Unstimulated samples were compared with post-reaction CFSE-low samples to define alloreactive CD4+ and CD8+ clones. Regulatory or non-regulatory origin was assigned to alloreactive CD4+ clones by matching of sequences to sorted unstimulated Treg and non-Treg repertoires. As stored in TCRdb, this immuneACCESS dataset retains in-frame rearrangements with V and J assigned. A fraction of the clones does not appear; measured against another copy, unresolved V genes explain less than half of the discrepancy, and the remainder lacks a known reason. Clone size and V and J calls were adopted from that table, with D and trimming inferred from the DNA. The sample yields about 100,000 clones; 85% to 95% were counted once. Clones ranked in the top ten supply approximately 1.3% of the sample.

The paper's findings and limits, for the study overall: Whether proliferating Tregs from siplizumab cultures actually had suppressive function was not functionally confirmed. Because sequences at frequencies below about 10^-5 were poorly captured, only a minor fraction of alloreactive clones could be mapped back to unstimulated subsets. The cumulative frequency of alloreactive sequences that could be traced back to unstimulated CD4+ memory T cells was significantly reduced by siplizumab. For roughly 75-96% of proliferating CD4+ or CD8+ clones, no naive or memory phenotype could be assigned. Unstimulated naive T cells appeared to be more diverse than memory T cells, and naive cells seemed to make a substantial contribution to the alloresponse. Among mappable alloreactive CD4+ clones, an average Treg-derived fraction of approximately 73% was observed with siplizumab, compared with roughly 28% in control reactions.

Sequenced input: non-Treg CD4+ T cells sorted from blood. Taken with the paper, the label for cell subset or site translates to: FACS-sorted unstimulated CD4+ non-regulatory T cells. Rearrangement joined TRBV19 to TRBJ2-5, with 8 bases matching TRBD1. The receptor was isolated from a human donor in good health. The nucleotide sequence is given as TGTGCCAGTAGGGGACGCGGACAGGGAAAGGGAGAGACCCAGTACTTC. This sequence encodes CASRGRGQGKGETQYF. Joined to the reference TRBV19 and TRBJ2-5 proteins, this CDR3 gives the full variable domain: DGGITQSPKYLFRKEGQNVTLSCEQNLNHDAMYWYRQDPGQGLRLIYYSQIVNDFQKGDIAEGYSVSREKKESFPLTVTSAQKNPTAFYLCASRGRGQGKGETQYFGPGTRLLVL.